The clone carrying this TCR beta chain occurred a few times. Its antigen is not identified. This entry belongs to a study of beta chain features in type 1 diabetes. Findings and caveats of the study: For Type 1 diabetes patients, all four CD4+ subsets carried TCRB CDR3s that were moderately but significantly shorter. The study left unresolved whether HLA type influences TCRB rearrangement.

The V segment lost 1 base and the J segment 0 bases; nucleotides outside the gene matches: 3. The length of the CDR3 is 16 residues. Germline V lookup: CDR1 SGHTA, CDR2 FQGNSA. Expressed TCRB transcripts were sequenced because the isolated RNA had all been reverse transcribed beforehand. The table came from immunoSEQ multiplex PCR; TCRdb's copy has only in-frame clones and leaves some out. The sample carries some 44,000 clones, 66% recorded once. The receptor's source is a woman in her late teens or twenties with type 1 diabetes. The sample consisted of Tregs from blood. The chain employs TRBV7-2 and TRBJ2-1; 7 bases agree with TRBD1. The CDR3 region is CASSLGDRVSYNEQFF. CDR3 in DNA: TGTGCCAGCAGCTTAGGTGACAGGGTCTCCTACAATGAGCAGTTCTTC.